Listed here are 27 T cell receptor beta chains from one sample, sequenced in a study of T cell repertoires in cytomegalovirus infection. Their cognate antigens are unknown. Each CDR3 protein is one row after TCRdb ran MiXCR on the reads. The data hold nearly 700,000 distinct CDR3 sequences, with roughly 33% observed a single time. The sample in question was cultured PBMCs, obtained from culture after CMV antigen stimulation. The receptors shown here come from a human donor in good health (CMV status not recorded). Some clones in this sample may be carry-over from other donors' samples.

The gene calls are TRBV6-5 and TRBJ1-1; 8 nucleotides align to TRBD1. Trimming cost V 0 bases and J 3 bases; bases outside gene matches: 0. Germline CDR1 is MNHEY and CDR2 is SVGAGI. This CDR3 contains 14 residues. CDR3 bases: TGTGCCAGCAGTTACTCGACAGGGGACACTGAAGCTTTCTTT. Translated, it gives CASSYSTGDTEAFF.

The chain uses TRBV5-1 and TRBJ2-1; 9 nucleotides line up with TRBD2. The CDR3 extends over 14 amino acids. The V segment lost 6 bases and the J segment 7 bases; nucleotides outside the gene matches: 8. CDR1 and CDR2 (germline): SGHRS, YFSETQ. The CDR3 region has the DNA TGCGCCAGCATGGAGACTAGCGGTGAAAATGAGCAGTTCTTC. Amino acids: CASMETSGENEQFF. The full variable domain, its missing parts supplied by reference TRBV5-1 and TRBJ2-1, is KAGVTQTPRYLIKTRGQQVTLSCSPISGHRSVSWYQQTPGQGLQFLFEYFSETQRNKGNFPGRFSGRQFSNSRSEMNVSTLELGDSALYLCASMETSGENEQFFGPGTRLTVL.

This clonotype was found many times. The gene calls are TRBV6-5 and TRBJ1-1; D call uncertain. V was cut by 6 bases and J by 1 base, with 6 bases left in between. CDR3 size: 12 residues. The germline gives CDR1 MNHEY, CDR2 SVGAGI. CDR3 in DNA: TGTGCCAGCAGCTACAGGAACACTGAAGCTTTCTTT. Residues: CASSYRNTEAFF.

The V and J genes are TRBV11-2 and TRBJ1-5; weak D call: TRBD1 (5 bases). CDR1 SGHAT and CDR2 FQNNGV come from the germline V gene. The V gene lost 0 bases and the J gene lost 5 bases, with 11 bases spanning the gap. The CDR3 loop spans 15 amino acids. CDR3 amino acids: CASSLDGREHQPQHF. The CDR3 DNA follows: TGTGCCAGCAGCTTAGACGGCAGGGAGCATCAGCCCCAGCATTTT.

J is TRBJ2-3 and V is TRBV29-1; 8 bases are a match to TRBD2. CDR1 is SQVTM, CDR2 ANQGSEA, per germline. The trim removed 4 bases at V and 3 bases at J, leaving 15 bases unmatched. There are 17 residues in the CDR3. The CDR3 protein is CSVGGDRGGRGTDTQYF. The CDR3 coding sequence is TGCAGCGTTGGTGGCGATCGGGGGGGCCGGGGGACAGATACGCAGTATTTT.

The chain employs TRBV10-3 and TRBJ2-1, with D unresolved. V was shortened by 7 bases and J by 4 bases, with 8 bases between the two germline ends. CDR1 ENHRY and CDR2 SYGVKD come from the germline V gene. This CDR3 has 12 residues. The CDR3 nucleotides read TGTGCCATCAATAAGGGATACAATGAGCAGTTCTTC. Translation gives CAINKGYNEQFF.

The chain employs TRBV5-5 and TRBJ1-4; a weak D match, TRBD1 (5 bases). V lost 2 bases to trimming and J lost 8 bases, with 16 bases between them. CDR1 and CDR2 (germline): SGHKS, YYEKEE (reference sequence). This CDR3 is built from 15 residues. The CDR3 protein is CASSFEDTRGEKLFF. CDR3 nucleotides: TGTGCCAGCAGCTTCGAGGACACCCGAGGAGAAAAACTGTTTTTT.

This chain links TRBV7-6 with TRBJ2-7, with TRBD2 matching 8 bases. Germline CDR1 SGHVS, CDR2 FNYEAQ. The trim removed 7 bases at V and 0 bases at J, leaving 11 bases unmatched. There are 16 residues in the CDR3. Here the CDR3 DNA reads TGTGCCAGCACCCGGTCAGCGGGGGCTAGCTCCTACGAGCAGTACTTC. Translating gives CASTRSAGASSYEQYF.

The V gene is TRBV7-9, the J gene TRBJ1-2; D perhaps matches TRBD1 (6 bases). Germline CDR1 reads SEHNR; CDR2 reads FQNEAQ (reference sequence). Deletions cut 3 bases from V and 0 bases from J, with 11 bases between. The CDR3 spans 15 residues. CDR3 sequence (DNA): TGTGCCAGCAGCTTTGGGGGCTTAGCTAACTATGGCTACACCTTC. As protein: CASSFGGLANYGYTF. The full variable domain, completed using reference TRBV7-9 and TRBJ1-2, is DTGVSQNPRHKITKRGQNVTFRCDPISEHNRLYWYRQTLGQGPEFLTYFQNEAQLEKSRLLSDRFSAERPKGSFSTLEIQRTEQGDSAMYLCASSFGGLANYGYTFGSGTRLTVV.

The chain recombines TRBV29-1 with TRBJ2-1, with 15 bases matching TRBD2. CDR1 is SQVTM, CDR2 ANQGSEA, per germline. With 2 bases clipped from V and 6 bases from J, the junction kept 14 bases outside the gene matches. There are 19 residues in the CDR3. The CDR3 loop reads CSVETPFGLAGGPINEQFF. Written as DNA, the CDR3 is TGCAGCGTTGAAACGCCGTTTGGACTAGCGGGAGGGCCGATCAATGAGCAGTTCTTC.

V usage is TRBV20-1 and J usage is TRBJ2-7; possibly TRBD1 for D (6 bases). Trimming stripped 1 base from V and 9 bases from J, with 13 bases between. There are 12 residues in the CDR3. Germline V gene lookup returns CDR1 DFQATT and CDR2 SNEGSKA (reference sequence). The CDR3 DNA reads TGCAGTGCTAGAGGAAGCAGGGACACGCAGTACTTC. Its translation is CSARGSRDTQYF.

The rearrangement joins TRBV2 to TRBJ1-1, with 7 bases matching TRBD1. J was trimmed by 2 bases and V by 10 bases; bases with no gene match: 10. The CDR3 consists of 14 residues. Germline values: CDR1 SNHLY, CDR2 FYNNEI. Here the CDR3 DNA reads TGTGCCACCACTTGGGACAGTCTTAACACTGAAGCTTTCTTT. Translation: CATTWDSLNTEAFF.

This clonotype was counted ten times or more. The rearrangement uses TRBV7-2 and TRBJ2-1; D remains unclear. The germline V gene has CDR1 SGHTA and CDR2 FQGNSA. This CDR3 spans 14 amino acids. Trimming removed 0 bases at V and 4 bases at J, with 7 bases between. The CDR3 reads CASSLADGYNEQFF. CDR3 in DNA: TGTGCCAGCAGCTTAGCGGACGGATACAATGAGCAGTTCTTC.

V is TRBV5-4 and J is TRBJ2-2; perhaps TRBD2 as D (6 bases). The germline V gene encodes CDR1 SGHNT and CDR2 YYREEE (reference sequence). V was cut by 2 bases and J by 1 base, with 12 bases left in between. This CDR3 has 16 residues. CDR3 DNA: TGTGCCAGCAGCTTCGCCGCTAGCGAGAACACCGGGGAGCTGTTTTTT. Its translation: CASSFAASENTGELFF.

This clonotype has only a few counts. The gene calls are TRBV18 and TRBJ1-1; TRBD1 matches 7 bases. The CDR3 runs 15 residues. Trimming removed 2 bases from V and 3 bases from J; junction bases left unmatched: 6. CDR1 and CDR2 (germline): KGHSH, LQKENI. The CDR3 region has the DNA TGTGCCAGCTCACCAACTATCGACAGGGACACTGAAGCTTTCTTT. This sequence encodes CASSPTIDRDTEAFF.

At least ten counts were recorded for this clonotype. The V call is TRBV7-2, the J call TRBJ2-7; D perhaps matches TRBD2 (5 bases). CDR1 is SGHTA and CDR2 is FQGNSA in the germline V gene. Between the trimmed V and J ends, which lost 0 bases and 2 bases, there was a span of 8 bases. There are 14 residues in the CDR3. As DNA, the CDR3 is TGTGCCAGCAGCTTAGCACGCGGGCCCTACGAGCAGTACTTC. Residues: CASSLARGPYEQYF. Supplemented by reference TRBV7-2 and TRBJ2-7, the full variable domain reads GAGVSQSPSNKVTEKGKDVELRCDPISGHTALYWYRQSLGQGLEFLIYFQGNSAPDKSGLPSDRFSAERTGGSVSTLTIQRTQQEDSAVYLCASSLARGPYEQYFGPGTRLTVT.

J is TRBJ2-3 and V is TRBV12-3 or TRBV12-4; D unresolved. This CDR3 contains 14 residues. V lost 7 bases to trimming and J lost 2 bases, with 13 bases between them. The CDR3 is CASKVAGSTDTQYF. The CDR3 region has the DNA TGTGCCAGCAAGGTTGCCGGCTCCACAGATACGCAGTATTTT.

The chain combines TRBV23-1 with TRBJ2-7; D gene uncertain. TRBV23-1 falls under the ORF class, with uncertain function. CDR3 length: 9 amino acids. The germline V and J ends were trimmed by 9 bases and 7 bases, with 7 bases remaining between them. In DNA form, the CDR3 reads TGCGCCAGTTCGCATGAGCAGTACTTC. Protein: CASSHEQYF.

This clonotype occurred a few times. A read error may produce the germline difference seen at one junction end. The chain couples TRBV7-9 to TRBJ1-6; 11 bases map to TRBD1. This CDR3 has 16 residues. CDR1 and CDR2 from the germline V gene are SEHNR and FQNEAQ (reference sequence). CDR3 in DNA: TGTGCCAGCAGCGTAGCTGGCGGGACAGGGGGTTCACCCCTCCACTTT. Encoded protein: CASSVAGGTGGSPLHF.

This chain links TRBV6-2 or TRBV6-3 with TRBJ2-1, with 13 bases identical to TRBD2. The CDR3 sequence is 17 residues long. Germline CDR1 reads MNHEY; CDR2 reads SVGEGT. The trim removed 9 bases at V and 1 base at J, leaving 9 bases unmatched. Written as DNA, the CDR3 is TGTGCCAGTCTCCGGACTAGCGGGAGAGGGTCCTACAATGAGCAGTTCTTC. It yields the protein CASLRTSGRGSYNEQFF.

The chain recombines TRBV7-9 with TRBJ2-1; D call uncertain. Germline CDR1 SEHNR, CDR2 FQNEAQ (reference sequence). This CDR3 contains 12 residues. Trimming left V 6 bases short and J 13 bases short, with 16 bases between. CDR3 region: CASSSPQRVQFF. The CDR3 DNA reads as TGTGCCAGCAGTTCCCCCCAGCGTGTTCAGTTCTTC.

The table lists this clonotype with a few counts. The rearrangement joins TRBV12-3 or TRBV12-4 to TRBJ2-5, with 8 bases fitting TRBD2. V lost 7 bases and J lost 1; bases outside the gene matches: 11. The CDR3 is 16 amino acids. CDR3 region: CASTLRSAGGQETQYF. The CDR3 nucleotides are TGTGCCAGCACTCTACGATCCGCGGGGGGCCAAGAGACCCAGTACTTC.

This sequence joins TRBV11-2 and TRBJ1-2; perhaps TRBD1 as D (6 bases). This CDR3 comprises 13 residues. Trimming pared 6 bases from V and 6 bases from J, leaving 14 bases between. CDR1 SGHAT and CDR2 FQNNGV come from the germline V gene. CDR3 nucleotides: TGTGCCAGCAGACCTACAGGGCTCCATGGCTACACCTTC. Translating it yields CASRPTGLHGYTF.

The CDR3 DNA follows: TGTGCCAGCAGCTTAGCCACAGGGCCAGAATATGGCTACACCTTC. It encodes CASSLATGPEYGYTF. The chain links TRBV7-2 to TRBJ1-2; tentative D call: TRBD1 (6 bases). V lost 0 bases and J 5 bases, leaving 13 bases between the germline ends. This CDR3 contains 15 residues. Germline-derived CDR1 and CDR2 are SGHTA and FQGNSA. Using reference TRBV7-2 and TRBJ1-2 for the parts outside the CDR3, the full variable domain is GAGVSQSPSNKVTEKGKDVELRCDPISGHTALYWYRQSLGQGLEFLIYFQGNSAPDKSGLPSDRFSAERTGGSVSTLTIQRTQQEDSAVYLCASSLATGPEYGYTFGSGTRLTVV.

The genes are TRBV20-1 and TRBJ2-5; 8 nucleotides agree with TRBD2. CDR1 and CDR2 (germline): DFQATT, SNEGSKA (reference sequence). Trimming removed 3 bases from V and 1 base from J; junction bases left unmatched: 4. The CDR3 length is 14 residues. CDR3 sequence: CSASGGGFQETQYF. The CDR3 DNA reads TGCAGTGCTAGCGGGGGGGGGTTCCAAGAGACCCAGTACTTC.

The chain couples TRBV12-5 to TRBJ2-5; D remains ambiguous. The CDR3 sequence is 14 residues long. The V end lost 5 bases, the J end lost 5 bases, and 15 bases lay between the germline ends. Germline V gene data show CDR1 as LGHNT and CDR2 as FRNRAP. The CDR3 nucleotides are TGTGCTAGTGGTCCCGGACCCGTCCGGGAGACCCAGTACTTC. This translates into CASGPGPVRETQYF. The variable domain in full, completed from reference TRBV12-5 and TRBJ2-5, reads DARVTQTPRHKVTEMGQEVTMRCQPILGHNTVFWYRQTMMQGLELLAYFRNRAPLDDSGMPKDRFSAEMPDATLATLKIQPSEPRDSAVYFCASGPGPVRETQYFGPGTRLLVL.

The sample holds a few counts of this clonotype. The rearrangement joins TRBV6-8 to TRBJ1-1, with TRBD1 matching 8 bases. The germline V gene has CDR1 MNHGY and CDR2 SAAAGT. The CDR3 contains 23 residues. The junction had 25 bases not matched to a gene; V was cut back by 0 bases and J by 1 base. DNA of the CDR3: TGTGCCAGCAGTTACTCGATAGGGGAGCAGGGGGCATCACGTCCGAGCACGAACACTGAAGCTTTCTTT. This translates into CASSYSIGEQGASRPSTNTEAFF.